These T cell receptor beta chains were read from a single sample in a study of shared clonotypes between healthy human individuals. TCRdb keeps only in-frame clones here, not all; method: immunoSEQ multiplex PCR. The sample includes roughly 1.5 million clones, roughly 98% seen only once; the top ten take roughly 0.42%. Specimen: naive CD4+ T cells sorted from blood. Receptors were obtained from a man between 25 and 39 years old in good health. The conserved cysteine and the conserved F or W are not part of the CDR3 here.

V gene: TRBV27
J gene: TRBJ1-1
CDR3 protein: ASSLRGRDTEAF

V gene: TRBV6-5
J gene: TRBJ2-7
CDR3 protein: ASSRTHNEQY

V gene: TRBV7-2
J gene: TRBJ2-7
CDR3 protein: ASSFSSTYEQY

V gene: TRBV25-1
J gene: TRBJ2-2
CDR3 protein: ASSELGNTGELF

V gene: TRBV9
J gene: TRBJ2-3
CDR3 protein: ASSVGGLATDTQY

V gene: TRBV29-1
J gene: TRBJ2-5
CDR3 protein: SVDRGTAEPY

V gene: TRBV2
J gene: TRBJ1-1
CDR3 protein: ASSEQGGTEAF

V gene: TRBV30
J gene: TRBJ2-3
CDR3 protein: AWSLDRVLGTQY

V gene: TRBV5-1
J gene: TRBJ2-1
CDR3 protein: ASSSSISRDEQF

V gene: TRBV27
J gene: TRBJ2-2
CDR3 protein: ATRTANTGELF

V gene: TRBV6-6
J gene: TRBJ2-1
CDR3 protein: ASSYLPREGYNEQF

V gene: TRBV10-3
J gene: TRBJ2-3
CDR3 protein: AISGGLAGGPVVDTQY

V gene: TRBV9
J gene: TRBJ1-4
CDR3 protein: ASSVGPGQGKEYEKLF

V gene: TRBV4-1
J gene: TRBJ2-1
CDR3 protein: ASSPVGREAKNEQF

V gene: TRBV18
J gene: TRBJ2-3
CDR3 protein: ASSLLGASTDTQY

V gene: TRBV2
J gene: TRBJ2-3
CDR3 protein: ASSETSGFTDTQY

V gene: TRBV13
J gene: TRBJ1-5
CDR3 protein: ASSLLPSNQPQH

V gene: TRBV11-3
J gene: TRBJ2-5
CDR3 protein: ASSLVAGQGSETQY

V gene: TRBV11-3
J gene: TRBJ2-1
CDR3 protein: ASSPRTSISEQF

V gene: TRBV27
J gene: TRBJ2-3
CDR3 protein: ASSMPGWGTDTQY

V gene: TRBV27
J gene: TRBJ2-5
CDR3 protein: ASSSLGLAQETQY

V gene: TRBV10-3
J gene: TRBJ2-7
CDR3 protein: AISERAYEQY

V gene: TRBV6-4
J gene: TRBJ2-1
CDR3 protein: ASSDSDTSIGQF

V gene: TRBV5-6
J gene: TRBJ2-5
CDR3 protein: ASSLATTQETQY

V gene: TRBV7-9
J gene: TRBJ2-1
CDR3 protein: ASSYRQGLYNEQF

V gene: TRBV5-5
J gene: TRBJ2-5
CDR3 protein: ASSRTTGEGETQY

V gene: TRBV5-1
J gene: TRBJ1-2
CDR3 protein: ASSRGDRGGPSSGYT

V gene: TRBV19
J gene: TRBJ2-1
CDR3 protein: ASSIPEFRHEQF

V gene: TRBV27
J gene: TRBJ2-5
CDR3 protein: ASSLSASGEPPRKTQY

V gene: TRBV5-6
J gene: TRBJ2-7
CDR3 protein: ASSLEPQGPYEQY